This T cell receptor (beta chain) is drawn from a study of shared clonotypes between healthy human individuals. This CDR3 is 13 amino acids long. Germline CDR1 and CDR2: SGHAT and FQNNGV. J lost 7 bases, V lost 9 bases, and 12 bases had no gene match. This clone showed up just once. Generated by immunoSEQ multiplex PCR, the TCRdb table keeps only in-frame clones and is missing some. Of about 1,500,000 clones listed, around 95% are singletons. V and J are TRBV11-2 and TRBJ2-7; 7 nucleotides agree with TRBD1. The sequencing sample was made of naive CD4+ T cells sorted from blood. Sample subset: CD45RA+ positively selected. This TCR derives from a man in his thirties or forties in good health. This chain's CDR3 is CASRLTGSREQYF. For the CDR3, the DNA is TGTGCCAGTAGGTTGACAGGGTCGAGGGAGCAGTACTTC.